Shown below are 25 T cell receptor beta chains from a single sample sequenced in a study of T cells in Graves' hyperthyroidism and ophthalmopathy. The source material, RNA transcripts, was used to amplify TCR beta CDR3 regions. HTBI primers were the set used in a first-round RT-PCR of the TCR CDR3. Each CDR3 protein gets one entry after TCRdb re-called the multiplex PCR reads with MiXCR. This sample has hundreds of thousands of distinct CDR3 sequences, with about 45% found just once. What was sequenced was peripheral blood or thyroid tissue (not recorded which). Every receptor here comes from a young woman with Graves' hyperthyroidism.

This chain joins TRBV25-1 and TRBJ1-2; 7 bases map to TRBD1. With 2 bases clipped from V and 8 bases from J, the junction kept 5 bases outside the gene matches. CDR1 MGHDK and CDR2 SYGVNS come from the germline V gene. The CDR3 is 13 amino acids. The DNA for the CDR3 is TGTGCCAGCAGTGAAGTGGGACAGACCGGCTACACCTTC. Its protein is CASSEVGQTGYTF.

This clonotype occurred many times. The CDR3 reads CATSDQRVETQYF. CDR3 sequence (DNA): TGTGCCACCAGTGATCAGCGGGTGGAGACCCAGTACTTC. V usage is TRBV24-1 and J usage is TRBJ2-5, with D perhaps TRBD2 (6 bases). Germline V gene sequence: CDR1 KGHDR, CDR2 SFDVKD. V lost 3 bases to trimming and J lost 5 bases, with 9 bases between them. CDR3 length: 13 amino acids.

This clonotype was detected many times. This sequence joins TRBV7-2 and TRBJ2-2; D is perhaps TRBD1 (6 bases). Trimming left V 3 bases short and J 4 bases short, with 6 bases between. Germline V lookup: CDR1 SGHTA, CDR2 FQGNSA. CDR3 length equals 13 residues. In nucleotides, the CDR3 is TGTGCCAGCAGCTTCAGGGGCACCGGGGAGCTGTTTTTT. This translates into CASSFRGTGELFF.

This clonotype has just a few counts. V gene TRBV7-9 combines with J gene TRBJ1-1; no firm D call. The CDR3 extends over 14 amino acids. The V end lost 3 bases, the J end lost 5 bases, and 13 bases lay between the germline ends. Germline CDR1 and CDR2: SEHNR and FQNEAQ (reference sequence). For the CDR3, the DNA is TGTGCCAGCAGCTTCCGTCCAGGAGAGACTGAAGCTTTCTTT. Translation gives CASSFRPGETEAFF.

With respect to this clonotype: A junction end diverges from the germline sequence, so it may reflect a read error. The chain is built from TRBV10-3 and TRBJ1-5; no reliable D call. Germline CDR1 ENHRY, CDR2 SYGVKD. The CDR3 runs to 13 residues. The CDR3 spells CASSLAHGQPRHF. CDR3 in DNA: TGTGCCAGCAGTCTCGCCCATGGTCAGCCCCGGCATTTT.

In this sample, this clonotype turned up many times. CDR3 residues: CATSDRTSPEQYF. The CDR3 coding sequence is TGTGCCACCAGTGATCGGACTAGTCCCGAGCAGTACTTC. The J gene is TRBJ2-7, the V gene TRBV24-1; 7 nucleotides align to TRBD2. J lost 6 bases, V lost 3 bases, and 4 bases had no gene match. CDR1 is KGHDR and CDR2 is SFDVKD in the germline V gene. The CDR3 is 13 amino acids.

This chain connects TRBV10-1 to TRBJ1-2; 7 nucleotides align to TRBD1. V lost 6 bases and J lost 2; bases outside the gene matches: 9. CDR3 length: 15 residues. CDR1 WNHNN and CDR2 SYGVQD come from the germline V gene (reference sequence). DNA for the CDR3: TGCGCCAGCAGCCAACCCTTGACAGGGAACTATGGCTACACCTTC. Translated, it gives CASSQPLTGNYGYTF.

The CDR3 loop reads CSAVSGKTISGELFF. For the CDR3, the DNA is TGCAGTGCTGTTAGCGGGAAAACAATAAGCGGGGAGCTGTTTTTT. This rearrangement joins TRBV20-1 to TRBJ2-2, with TRBD2 identical over 8 bases. Germline-derived CDR1 and CDR2 are DFQATT and SNEGSKA (reference sequence). The CDR3 is 15 residues long. With V trimmed by 5 bases and J by 7 bases, 12 bases remained unmatched.

This clonotype was counted a few times. The chain recombines TRBV29-1 with TRBJ2-5; D gene unclear. Per germline, CDR1 SQVTM and CDR2 ANQGSEA. The CDR3 length is 8 residues. V was pared by 6 bases and J by 4 bases, with 0 bases between. For the CDR3, the DNA is TGCAGCGTAGAGACCCAGTACTTC. It codes for CSVETQYF. Using reference TRBV29-1 and TRBJ2-5 for the parts outside the CDR3, the full variable domain is SAVISQKPSRDICQRGTSLTIQCQVDSQVTMMFWYRQQPGQSLTLIATANQGSEATYESGFVIDKFPISRPNLTFSTLTVSNMSPEDSSIYLCSVETQYFGPGTRLLVL.

The genes are TRBV7-9 and TRBJ2-7, with a possible D match to TRBD2 (6 bases). This CDR3 contains 16 residues. Germline V lookup: CDR1 SEHNR, CDR2 FQNEAQ (reference sequence). Trimming cost V 5 bases and J 3 bases, with 20 bases left between them. The CDR3 sequence: CASSVGGASVFYEQYF. For the CDR3, the DNA is TGTGCCAGCAGCGTGGGCGGGGCTAGCGTTTTCTACGAGCAGTACTTC.

This clonotype was seen more than once but under ten times. This sequence joins TRBV24-1 and TRBJ2-5; D possibly corresponds to TRBD2 (6 bases). The CDR3 is made up of 16 amino acids. Trimming cost V 7 bases and J 5 bases, with 22 bases left between them. The germline V gene encodes CDR1 KGHDR and CDR2 SFDVKD. For the CDR3, the DNA is TGTGCCACCAGCCCTTCTCGCGCGGGAACGGATGAGACCCAGTACTTC. Translation gives CATSPSRAGTDETQYF.

The chain has TRBV7-3 and TRBJ1-6, with TRBD1 matching 8 bases. V lost 2 bases, J lost 7 bases, and 4 bases stayed unmatched. Germline V gene sequence: CDR1 SGHTA, CDR2 FQGTGA. CDR3 size: 15 residues. The CDR3 loop reads CASSLRGQANSPLHF. Written as DNA, the CDR3 is TGTGCCAGCAGCTTACGGGGACAGGCGAATTCACCCCTCCACTTT.

V gene TRBV5-5 combines with J gene TRBJ2-6; D unresolved. Germline CDR1 is SGHKS and CDR2 is YYEKEE (reference sequence). V lost 0 bases, J lost 0 bases, and 16 bases lay in between. This CDR3 comprises 19 residues. CDR3 in DNA: TGTGCCAGCAGCTTGGTGGTGAGTCCCACTGGCTCTGGGGCCAACGTCCTGACTTTC. Translated: CASSLVVSPTGSGANVLTF.

This clonotype was counted a few times. This chain joins TRBV9 and TRBJ1-5; D remains unclear. The CDR3 has 15 residues. V shed 4 bases and J shed 2 bases, with 13 bases lying between them. Germline V gene sequence: CDR1 SGDLS, CDR2 YYNGEE. CDR3 coding DNA: TGTGCCAGCAGCCCATCCGGGAGCGGCAATCAGCCCCAGCATTTT. This sequence encodes CASSPSGSGNQPQHF.

J is TRBJ2-2 and V is TRBV7-3, with 11 bases matching TRBD1. The V gene's germline CDR1 is SGHTA and CDR2 FQGTGA. V gave up 0 bases and J gave up 6 bases; unmatched junction bases: 0. This CDR3 has 15 residues. CDR3 in amino acids: CASSLTGQGAGELFF. CDR3 DNA: TGTGCCAGCAGCTTAACGGGACAGGGGGCCGGGGAGCTGTTTTTT.

The rearrangement links TRBV7-9 to TRBJ1-1; a possible D gene is TRBD1 (5 bases). Per germline, CDR1 SEHNR and CDR2 FQNEAQ (reference sequence). Between the trimmed V and J ends, which lost 3 bases and 5 bases, there was a span of 16 bases. This CDR3 region has 15 residues. CDR3 region: CASSLGTASETEAFF. The CDR3 DNA follows: TGTGCCAGCAGCTTGGGGACGGCCTCGGAGACTGAAGCTTTCTTT.

The chain is built from TRBV2 and TRBJ2-3; D is possibly TRBD2 (6 bases). The CDR3 has 12 amino acids. Germline V CDR1 and CDR2: SNHLY, FYNNEI. Trimming shortened V by 7 bases and J by 6 bases, and 11 bases separated the two germline ends. As DNA, the CDR3 is TGTGCCAGCATCGGAGGAGGGGATACGCAGTATTTT. Translated: CASIGGGDTQYF.

About this clonotype: At one of its ends the junction is not consistent with the germline gene, which may arise from a read error. The chain couples TRBV2 to TRBJ2-2; TRBD2 might be the D (6 bases). The CDR3 extends over 11 amino acids. CDR1 is SNHLY and CDR2 is FYNNEI in the germline V gene. CDR3 DNA: TGTGCCAGCAGGATGGACGGGGGGCTGTTTTTT. It yields the protein CASRMDGGLFF.

Only a few counts were recorded for this clonotype. The V and J genes are TRBV25-1 and TRBJ2-2; D ambiguous. The CDR3 runs to 12 residues. V lost 5 bases, J lost 6 bases, and 7 bases lay in between. Germline V gene sequence: CDR1 MGHDK, CDR2 SYGVNS. The CDR3 region has the DNA TGTGCCAGCAGTTTTAGTGCCGGGGAGCTGTTTTTT. Its protein product is CASSFSAGELFF.

This clonotype was seen a few times. The CDR3 spells CASSQGGYQPQHF. The CDR3 DNA sequence: TGTGCCAGCAGTCAAGGGGGTTATCAGCCCCAGCATTTT. The rearrangement joins TRBV2 to TRBJ1-5; D is possibly TRBD1 (6 bases). Looked up from germline, CDR1 is SNHLY and CDR2 is FYNNEI. The CDR3 extends over 13 amino acids. Trimming pared 5 bases from V and 5 bases from J, leaving 10 bases between.

The chain carries TRBV10-3 and TRBJ2-7, with unresolved D. The CDR3 is 15 amino acids. V gave up 0 bases and J gave up 3 bases, with 12 bases separating them. The germline gives CDR1 ENHRY, CDR2 SYGVKD. The CDR3 bases are TGTGCCATCAGTGAGTCGGGCAGGACCAGCTACGAGCAGTACTTC. Translated: CAISESGRTSYEQYF.

Here the CDR3 reads CASRIRGEWRTEAFF. Here the CDR3 DNA reads TGTGCCAGCAGAATACGGGGCGAGTGGCGCACTGAAGCTTTCTTT. V is TRBV10-3 and J is TRBJ1-1; a weak D match, TRBD1 (5 bases). Germline assignment: CDR1 ENHRY and CDR2 SYGVKD. The CDR3 length is 15 residues. V was shortened by 10 bases and J by 4 bases, with 22 bases between the two germline ends.

V usage is TRBV19 and J usage is TRBJ2-2, with 9 bases lining up with TRBD1. J gave up 7 bases and V 7 bases, and 7 bases lay outside the gene matches. The length of the CDR3 is 14 residues. Germline CDR1 and CDR2: LNHDA and SQIVND (reference sequence). As DNA, the CDR3 is TGTGCCAGTATGAGGACAGGGGCGGTCGGGGAGCTGTTTTTT. Its protein is CASMRTGAVGELFF.

This clonotype was detected a few times. J is TRBJ1-3 and V is TRBV14, with D unclear. CDR1 and CDR2 (germline): SGHDN, FVKESK. The CDR3 sequence is 16 residues long. V was pared by 1 base and J by 0 bases, with 10 bases between. CDR3 sequence: CASSQVGGDSGNTIYF. For the CDR3, the DNA is TGTGCCAGCAGCCAAGTCGGCGGGGACTCTGGAAACACCATATATTTT.

This clonotype was observed a handful of times. The V call is TRBV29-1, the J call TRBJ2-2; tentative D call: TRBD2 (5 bases). There are 16 residues in the CDR3. The V end was cut by 5 bases, the J end by 7 bases, with 23 bases between. Germline V gene lookup returns CDR1 SQVTM and CDR2 ANQGSEA. The CDR3: CSVSPSPTGGRGELFF. The DNA for the CDR3 is TGCAGCGTTTCCCCCTCCCCCACTGGAGGTCGCGGGGAGCTGTTTTTT.